This TCR beta chain is from a study of shared clonotypes between healthy human individuals. Overall study: Per donor, three plates held CD4 naive cells, three held CD4 memory, two held CD8 naive and one held CD8 memory.

Generated by immunoSEQ multiplex PCR, the TCRdb table keeps only in-frame clones and is missing some. The data show some 500,000 clones, roughly 95% seen once. V was trimmed by 6 bases and J by 2 bases, leaving 11 bases between them. The germline V gene has CDR1 MNHEY and CDR2 SMNVEV (reference sequence). The CDR3 is 13 amino acids. The chain carries TRBV27 and TRBJ2-7, with D perhaps TRBD2 (5 bases). The TCR was taken from a woman aged 25 to 39 in good health. The sequenced sample consisted of naive CD4+ T cells sorted from blood. Subset of the sample: CD45RA+ positively selected. CDR3 coding DNA: TGTGCCAGCAGCCGCCACGGGACCTACGAGCAGTACTTC. Protein product: CASSRHGTYEQYF.